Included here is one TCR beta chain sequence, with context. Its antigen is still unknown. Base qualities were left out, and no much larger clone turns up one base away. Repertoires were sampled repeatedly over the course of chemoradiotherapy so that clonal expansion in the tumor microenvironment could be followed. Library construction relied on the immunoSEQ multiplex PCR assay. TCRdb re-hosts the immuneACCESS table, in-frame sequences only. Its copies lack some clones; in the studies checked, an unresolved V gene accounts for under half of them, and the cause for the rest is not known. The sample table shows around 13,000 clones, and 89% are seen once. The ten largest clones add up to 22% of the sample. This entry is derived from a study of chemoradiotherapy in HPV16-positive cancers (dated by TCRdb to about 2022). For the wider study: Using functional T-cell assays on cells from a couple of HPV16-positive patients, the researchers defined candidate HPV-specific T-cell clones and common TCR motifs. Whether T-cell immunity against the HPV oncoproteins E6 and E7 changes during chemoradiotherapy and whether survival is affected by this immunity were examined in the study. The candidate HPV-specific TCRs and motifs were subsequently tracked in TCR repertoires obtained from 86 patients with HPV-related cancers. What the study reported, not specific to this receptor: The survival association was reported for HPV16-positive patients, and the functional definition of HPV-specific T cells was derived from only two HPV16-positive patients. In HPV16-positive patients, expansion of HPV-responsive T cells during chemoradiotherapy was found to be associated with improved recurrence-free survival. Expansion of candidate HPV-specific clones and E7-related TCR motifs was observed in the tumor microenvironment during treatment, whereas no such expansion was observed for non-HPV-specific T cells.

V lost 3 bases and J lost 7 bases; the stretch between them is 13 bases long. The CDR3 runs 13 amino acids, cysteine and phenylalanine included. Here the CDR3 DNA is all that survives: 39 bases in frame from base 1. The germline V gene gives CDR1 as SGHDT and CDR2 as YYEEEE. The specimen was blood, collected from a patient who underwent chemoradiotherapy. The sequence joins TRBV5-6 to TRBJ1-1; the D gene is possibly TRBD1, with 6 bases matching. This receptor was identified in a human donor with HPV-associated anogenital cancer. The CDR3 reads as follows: CASSSQGLDEAFF. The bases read TGTGCCAGCAGCTCTCAGGGGCTTGATGAAGCTTTCTTT.